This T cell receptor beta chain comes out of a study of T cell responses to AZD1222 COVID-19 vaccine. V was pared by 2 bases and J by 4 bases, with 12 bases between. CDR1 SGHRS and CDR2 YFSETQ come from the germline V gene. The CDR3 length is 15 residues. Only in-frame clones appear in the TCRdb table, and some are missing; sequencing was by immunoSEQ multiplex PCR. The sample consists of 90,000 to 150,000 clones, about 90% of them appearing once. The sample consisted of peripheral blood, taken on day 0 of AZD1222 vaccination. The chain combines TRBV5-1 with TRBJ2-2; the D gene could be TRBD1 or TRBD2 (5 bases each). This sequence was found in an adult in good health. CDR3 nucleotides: TGCGCCAGCAGCTTACCGGCAGGGAGCACCGGGGAGCTGTTTTTT. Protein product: CASSLPAGSTGELFF.